This T cell receptor beta chain appears in the sequencing data of a study of cytomegalovirus exposure and HLA in healthy donors. Whole-study results and caveats: The authors considered a cluster of highly shared sequence variants likely to be a sequencing artifact.

The CDR3 contains 16 residues. Germline CDR1 reads MDHEN; CDR2 reads SYDVKM. With V trimmed by 5 bases and J by 2 bases, 8 bases remained unmatched. The primer mix had 60 Vbeta and 13 Jbeta primers. Assay used: immunoSEQ multiplex PCR; TCRdb lists only in-frame clones, some missing. Here the sample spans about 140,000 clones, roughly 80% being singletons. Comment on this clone: What it binds is not known.

The sample consisted of PBMCs. The source is a female donor in good health and CMV-seronegative. V gene TRBV28 combines with J gene TRBJ1-5, with TRBD1 identical over 8 bases. DNA for the CDR3: TGTGCCAGCAGTCCACCTACAGGGGGTCGCAATCAGCCCCAGCATTTT. The encoded protein is CASSPPTGGRNQPQHF.